The 30 T cell receptor beta chains given below trace back to one sample, sequenced in a study of T cells in Graves' hyperthyroidism and ophthalmopathy. The TCR beta CDR3 regions underwent amplification using RNA transcripts as the source. During a first-round RT-PCR of the TCR CDR3, the HTBI primer set was used. Each CDR3 protein is one row after TCRdb ran MiXCR on the multiplex PCR reads. The table shows fewer than 900,000 distinct CDR3 sequences, with less than 20% occurring only once. Sequences were obtained from blood. All receptors come from a man younger than 35 with Graves' hyperthyroidism.

This clonotype came up many times. This chain joins TRBV28 and TRBJ2-7, with 7 positions matching TRBD1. Germline V lookup: CDR1 MDHEN, CDR2 SYDVKM. The CDR3 is 15 amino acids. Trimming cost V 2 bases and J 4 bases; bases outside gene matches: 8. CDR3 DNA: TGTGCCAGCAGTTTACCTGCAGGGGGAAGATACGAGCAGTACTTC. It is translated as CASSLPAGGRYEQYF.

DNA of the CDR3: TGCAGTGCTAAGGGGGGGGGGCTTGAGACCCAGTACTTC. As protein: CSAKGGGLETQYF. The rearrangement uses TRBV20-1 and TRBJ2-5, with TRBD2 as a possible D gene (7 bases). The V gene's germline CDR1 is DFQATT and CDR2 SNEGSKA (reference sequence). The CDR3 runs 13 residues. Between the trimmed V and J ends, which lost 4 bases and 5 bases, there was a span of 14 bases.

This clonotype was seen ten or more times. The rearrangement joins TRBV6-1 to TRBJ2-3; 10 positions agree with TRBD2. This CDR3 has 18 amino acids. V lost 7 bases, J lost 8 bases, and 21 bases stayed unmatched. Germline CDR1 is MNHNS and CDR2 is SASEGT. CDR3: CASTPRVTSGNPMGTQYF. Here the CDR3 DNA reads TGTGCCAGCACCCCTAGGGTAACTAGCGGGAACCCGATGGGTACGCAGTATTTT.

J is TRBJ2-7 and V is TRBV29-1; TRBD1 matches 7 bases. With V trimmed by 7 bases and J by 3 bases, 9 bases remained unmatched. Germline CDR1 is SQVTM and CDR2 is ANQGSEA. The CDR3 extends over 13 amino acids. Here the CDR3 DNA reads TGCAGCGCCGTCCGTTCAGGGGGCTACGAGCAGTACTTC. Its protein is CSAVRSGGYEQYF.

Ten or more counts support this clonotype. The V and J genes are TRBV30 and TRBJ1-5; D unclear. The germline gives CDR1 GTSNPN, CDR2 SVGIG (reference sequence). The CDR3 totals 13 residues. Trimming removed 0 bases at V and 9 bases at J, with 12 bases between. As DNA, the CDR3 is TGTGCCTGGAGTGTTAGAGCGTCAGGGCCCCAGCATTTT. Its protein is CAWSVRASGPQHF.

The CDR3 DNA reads TGTGCCAGCAGGGCGGGGGTGAACACTGAAGCTTTCTTT. Translated: CASRAGVNTEAFF. V gene TRBV28 combines with J gene TRBJ1-1; the D gene is possibly TRBD1 (5 bases). This CDR3 has 13 residues. V lost 6 bases, J lost 0 bases, and 8 bases lay in between. The germline gives CDR1 MDHEN, CDR2 SYDVKM. The whole variable domain, remainder taken from reference TRBV28 and TRBJ1-1, is DVKVTQSSRYLVKRTGEKVFLECVQDMDHENMFWYRQDPGLGLRLIYFSYDVKMKEKGDIPEGYSVSREKKERFSLILESASTNQTSMYLCASRAGVNTEAFFGQGTRLTVV.

This clonotype appeared many times. The chain couples TRBV28 to TRBJ2-2; 8 positions match TRBD1. CDR3 length: 12 amino acids. Per the germline V gene, CDR1 is MDHEN and CDR2 is SYDVKM. The V segment lost 10 bases and the J segment 8 bases; nucleotides outside the gene matches: 6. The CDR3 nucleotides are TGTGCCACTGGACAGGGCACTGGGGAGCTGTTTTTT. This sequence encodes CATGQGTGELFF.

The J gene is TRBJ2-7, the V gene TRBV7-9, with D possibly called TRBD1 or TRBD2 (5 bases each). Germline-derived CDR1 and CDR2 are SEHNR and FQNEAQ (reference sequence). V shed 2 bases and J shed 6 bases, with 11 bases lying between them. CDR3 length: 13 amino acids. Here the CDR3 reads CASSLIGTGEQYF. The CDR3 coding sequence is TGTGCCAGCAGCTTAATAGGGACCGGCGAGCAGTACTTC.

The V call is TRBV7-9, the J call TRBJ1-1; no definite D call. The CDR3 covers 10 residues. Trimming took 7 bases from V and 11 from J, leaving 11 bases between them. CDR1 and CDR2 (germline): SEHNR, FQNEAQ (reference sequence). CDR3 bases: TGTGCCAGCACCCCGCTTGGGGCTTTCTTT. Translation: CASTPLGAFF.

This clonotype was seen ten or more times. V and J are TRBV7-9 and TRBJ2-1; TRBD2 matches at 8 bases. Germline V CDR1 and CDR2: SEHNR, FQNEAQ (reference sequence). CDR3 size: 15 residues. J lost 7 bases, V lost 4 bases, and 9 bases had no gene match. The CDR3 DNA reads as TGTGCCAGCAGCTCGCCCCTGGCGGGAGGAAATGAGCAGTTCTTC. It codes for CASSSPLAGGNEQFF.

This clonotype was observed a few times. The DNA of the CDR3 is TGCAGCGTTGAAGAAATTAAGTACACCCAGGGAGGAGAGACCCAGTACTTC. Translation gives CSVEEIKYTQGGETQYF. V and J are TRBV29-1 and TRBJ2-5, with TRBD2 as a possible D gene (6 bases). Trimming cost V 0 bases and J 4 bases, with 21 bases left between them. Germline V CDR1 and CDR2: SQVTM, ANQGSEA. This CDR3 has 17 amino acids.

In its sample, this clonotype was seen a few times. V gene TRBV20-1 combines with J gene TRBJ2-4, with D perhaps TRBD2 (6 bases). Germline values: CDR1 DFQATT, CDR2 SNEGSKA (reference sequence). This CDR3 spans 16 amino acids. The V end lost 5 bases, the J end lost 5 bases, and 22 bases lay between the germline ends. The chain's CDR3 is CSARGTAGPGENIQYF. The CDR3 coding sequence is TGCAGTGCTCGCGGAACAGCAGGACCGGGGGAAAACATTCAGTACTTC.

The genes are TRBV12-3 or TRBV12-4 and TRBJ2-2, with 9 bases aligning to TRBD2. CDR3 size: 14 residues. Losses at the gene ends were 8 bases for V and 7 bases for J; bases not matched to a gene: 8. The CDR3 is CASLRREGFGELFF. Written as DNA, the CDR3 is TGTGCCAGCCTTCGGCGGGAGGGGTTCGGGGAGCTGTTTTTT.

This clonotype was counted many times. The chain recombines TRBV2 with TRBJ1-1, with TRBD1 as a possible D gene (5 bases). The CDR3 extends over 14 amino acids. Trimming removed 2 bases at V and 2 bases at J, with 9 bases between. Germline lookup yields CDR1 SNHLY and CDR2 FYNNEI. CDR3 DNA sequence: TGTGCCAGCAGTGAAAGACAGATAAACACTGAAGCTTTCTTT. Its protein is CASSERQINTEAFF.

The V and J genes are TRBV4-1 and TRBJ1-6; weak D call: TRBD1 (5 bases). CDR3 size: 16 residues. Trimming removed 2 bases at V and 9 bases at J, with 17 bases between. Germline CDR1 reads MGHRA; CDR2 reads YSYEKL. CDR3 in DNA: TGCGCCAGCAGCCAACCCTCCCGGAGGGGTAGTTCACCCCTCCACTTT. Protein sequence: CASSQPSRRGSSPLHF.

This clonotype has ten or more counts. This chain connects TRBV6-2 or TRBV6-3 to TRBJ1-5; 7 bases align to TRBD1. The junction had 4 bases not matched to a gene; V was cut back by 0 bases and J by 2 bases. Germline CDR1 reads MNHEY; CDR2 reads SVGEGT. CDR3 length: 16 residues. The CDR3 loop is CASSYSGQIGNQPQHF. The CDR3 coding sequence is TGTGCCAGCAGTTACTCGGGACAGATTGGCAATCAGCCCCAGCATTTT.

V gene TRBV7-2 combines with J gene TRBJ2-7; 10 bases match TRBD1. This CDR3 has 15 residues. Losses at the gene ends were 4 bases for V and 4 bases for J; bases not matched to a gene: 7. Germline V gene data show CDR1 as SGHTA and CDR2 as FQGNSA. CDR3 region: CASSYDRDRGYEQYF. In DNA, the CDR3 is TGTGCCAGCAGCTACGATCGGGACAGGGGTTACGAGCAGTACTTC.

This clonotype came up a few times. The chain has TRBV4-1 and TRBJ2-2; a possible D gene is TRBD1 (6 bases). This CDR3 region has 14 residues. Germline loops: CDR1 MGHRA, CDR2 YSYEKL. Trimming took 3 bases from V and 2 from J, leaving 7 bases between them. As DNA, the CDR3 is TGCGCCAGCAGCCACAGGGGAAACACCGGGGAGCTGTTTTTT. Translating gives CASSHRGNTGELFF.

This clonotype was counted only a few times. The chain combines TRBV28 with TRBJ2-7; TRBD2 is a possible D gene (5 bases). The V gene's germline CDR1 is MDHEN and CDR2 SYDVKM. The germline V and J ends were trimmed by 7 bases and 4 bases, with 17 bases remaining between them. The CDR3 spans 14 residues. The CDR3 spells CASTQLGKIYEQYF. CDR3 DNA: TGTGCCAGCACCCAACTAGGAAAGATTTACGAGCAGTACTTC.

The chain is built from TRBV20-1 and TRBJ1-3, with D uncertain. Germline assignment: CDR1 DFQATT and CDR2 SNEGSKA (reference sequence). The V gene lost 5 bases and the J gene lost 2 bases, with 13 bases spanning the gap. The length of the CDR3 is 14 residues. Written as DNA, the CDR3 is TGCAGTGCTCCTCCCCCCTGGGCTGGAAACACCATATATTTT. This encodes CSAPPPWAGNTIYF.

The gene calls are TRBV5-1 and TRBJ2-5; TRBD1 matches at 10 bases. J lost 1 base, V lost 4 bases, and 4 bases had no gene match. The CDR3 length is 15 residues. Germline CDR1 reads SGHRS; CDR2 reads YFSETQ. CDR3: CASSVDRGGQETQYF. In DNA, the CDR3 is TGCGCCAGCAGCGTGGACAGGGGGGGCCAAGAGACCCAGTACTTC.

This chain connects TRBV20-1 to TRBJ1-1; TRBD1 might be the D (5 bases). CDR3 size: 11 residues. Trimming pared 2 bases from V and 12 bases from J, leaving 13 bases between. The germline V gene has CDR1 DFQATT and CDR2 SNEGSKA (reference sequence). CDR3 in amino acids: CSARIGRVTFF. CDR3 nucleotides: TGCAGTGCTAGAATTGGCAGGGTAACTTTCTTT.

The table lists this clonotype with a few counts. V and J are TRBV15 and TRBJ2-5, with D perhaps matching TRBD1 (6 bases). CDR1 and CDR2 from the germline V gene are LNHNV and YYDKDF (reference sequence). V was pared by 1 base and J by 4 bases, with 10 bases between. The CDR3 has 14 amino acids. CDR3 in DNA: TGTGCCACCAGCAGAGGAACAGGGAGAGAGACCCAGTACTTC. Protein sequence: CATSRGTGRETQYF.

In regard to this clonotype: The germline gene is not matched at one end of the junction; a read error may be the cause. The chain carries TRBV27 and TRBJ2-6; tentatively, D is TRBD2 (5 bases). Germline lookup yields CDR1 MNHEY and CDR2 SMNVEV (reference sequence). This CDR3 contains 12 residues. CDR3 sequence: CTSGAGANVLTF. The CDR3 DNA reads TGTACCAGCGGAGCTGGGGCCAACGTCCTGACTTTC.

The CDR3 DNA reads TGCAGCGTTGTGCGACAGCTCCTAGATGACAATGAGCAGTTCTTC. Amino acids: CSVVRQLLDDNEQFF. This sequence joins TRBV29-1 and TRBJ2-1; D might be TRBD1 (5 bases). The germline V gene has CDR1 SQVTM and CDR2 ANQGSEA. Between the trimmed V and J ends, which lost 4 bases and 5 bases, there was a span of 18 bases. The CDR3 has 15 residues.

This clonotype came up many times. CDR3 in amino acids: CASSTPGTGKPDTQYF. In DNA, the CDR3 is TGTGCCAGCAGTACACCCGGGACAGGGAAGCCAGATACGCAGTATTTT. The rearrangement uses TRBV28 and TRBJ2-3, with 9 bases lining up with TRBD1. The CDR3 has 16 amino acids. V was clipped by 5 bases and J by 4 bases; unmatched bases: 10. Germline V gene data show CDR1 as MDHEN and CDR2 as SYDVKM.

About this clonotype itself: This may stem from a read error, because a much larger clone lies one nucleotide away. J is TRBJ2-3 and V is TRBV28; 8 bases fit TRBD2. Germline trimming cut 5 bases from V and 4 bases from J; bases unmatched to any gene: 11. Germline assignment: CDR1 MDHEN and CDR2 SYDVKM. The CDR3 covers 16 residues. The CDR3 loop is CASSLRLAPSADTQYF. The CDR3 DNA reads as TGTGCCAGCAGTCTTCGACTAGCGCCTAGCGCAGATACGCAGTATTTT. The whole variable domain, remainder taken from reference TRBV28 and TRBJ2-3, is DVKVTQSSRYLVKRTGEKVFLECVQDMDHENMFWYRQDPGLGLRLIYFSYDVKMKEKGDIPEGYSVSREKKERFSLILESASTNQTSMYLCASSLRLAPSADTQYFGPGTRLTVL.

The table lists this clonotype with a count of one. This may be a read error: a much more frequent sequence differs by one nucleotide. The V gene is TRBV2, the J gene TRBJ1-5, with D perhaps matching TRBD1 (5 bases). The CDR3 has 15 amino acids. Germline CDR1 reads SNHLY; CDR2 reads FYNNEI. The CDR3, as DNA: TGTGCCGGCAGTGAAGTAGGGGATAGCAATCAGCCCCAGCATTTT. It specifies CAGSEVGDSNQPQHF. The whole variable domain, filled in from reference TRBV2 and TRBJ1-5, reads EPEVTQTPSHQVTQMGQEVILRCVPISNHLYFYWYRQILGQKVEFLVSFYNNEISEKSEIFDDQFSVERPDGSNFTLKIRSTKLEDSAMYFCAGSEVGDSNQPQHFGDGTRLSIL.

V and J are TRBV11-2 and TRBJ1-4; weak D call: TRBD1 (5 bases). Per germline, CDR1 SGHAT and CDR2 FQNNGV. The ends were cut back, 1 base at V and 3 bases at J, with 15 bases in the middle. This CDR3 spans 17 amino acids. The CDR3 DNA is TGTGCCAGCAGCTTAGGAGCGGGGGGATGGGCTAATGAAAAACTGTTTTTT. This codes for CASSLGAGGWANEKLFF.

This chain links TRBV5-1 with TRBJ2-1; no definite D call. Germline V gives CDR1 SGHRS, CDR2 YFSETQ. The CDR3 covers 15 residues. Trimming cost V 0 bases and J 0 bases, with 7 bases left between them. CDR3 amino acids: CASSLVRSSYNEQFF. For the CDR3, the DNA is TGCGCCAGCAGCTTGGTGCGAAGCTCCTACAATGAGCAGTTCTTC.